Presented here are 32 T cell receptor beta chains from one specimen sequenced in a study of blood T cell repertoires in COVID-19. Only in-frame clones appear in the TCRdb table, and some are missing; sequencing was by immunoSEQ multiplex PCR. This table holds more than 200,000 clones, roughly 86% found once. The sequencing input was PBMCs or T cells enriched from blood (not recorded which). Receptors were obtained from a woman aged 50 to 60 who had recovered from COVID-19.

CDR3 nucleotides: TGTGCCAGCAGCGACCCCGGACAGGGGTCCGGAAACACCATATATTTT. Its protein product is CASSDPGQGSGNTIYF. This chain uses TRBV5-4 with TRBJ1-3; the match to TRBD1 covers 9 bases. This CDR3 has 16 residues. Unmatched junction bases numbered 9, after V lost 4 bases and J lost 4 bases. Germline V gene lookup returns CDR1 SGHNT and CDR2 YYREEE (reference sequence).

This clone has more than one count but fewer than ten. This chain joins TRBV27 and TRBJ2-7; 7 bases align to TRBD2. V was pared by 5 bases and J by 7 bases, with 17 bases of the junction left unmatched. CDR1 and CDR2 (germline): MNHEY, SMNVEV (reference sequence). The CDR3 runs 16 residues. The CDR3 DNA follows: TGTGCCAGCAGTCCCGCAGGTGCGGGAGCCCTTCGGGAGCAGTACTTC. Amino acids: CASSPAGAGALREQYF.

CDR3 bases: TGTGCCAGCAGCGGCCCAACGGGAAAACTGTTTTTT. Amino acids: CASSGPTGKLFF. The chain joins TRBV12-3 or TRBV12-4 to TRBJ1-4, with unresolved D. The V end was cut by 6 bases, the J end by 10 bases, with 12 bases between. This CDR3 contains 12 residues.

This clone came up once. This chain links TRBV19 with TRBJ1-5, with 9 bases aligning to TRBD1. Germline V gene data show CDR1 as LNHDA and CDR2 as SQIVND (reference sequence). V was pared by 8 bases and J by 0 bases, with 5 bases of the junction left unmatched. CDR3 length: 15 amino acids. CDR3 protein: CASVDRGISNQPQHF. CDR3 DNA: TGTGCCAGTGTGGACAGGGGTATTAGCAATCAGCCCCAGCATTTT.

The V gene is TRBV7-6, the J gene TRBJ2-5, with D tentatively TRBD2 (6 bases). Trimming left V 5 bases short and J 9 bases short, with 16 bases between. This CDR3 is 13 amino acids long. Germline V CDR1 and CDR2: SGHVS, FNYEAQ. CDR3 in amino acids: CASSTFESGAQYF. The CDR3 nucleotides read TGTGCCAGCAGCACATTCGAGTCGGGGGCCCAGTACTTC.

This chain connects TRBV30 to TRBJ2-7; unclear D gene. From germline, CDR1 is GTSNPN and CDR2 SVGIG (reference sequence). The CDR3 is 12 residues long. Trimming shortened V by 2 bases and J by 6 bases, and 11 bases separated the two germline ends. This CDR3 is CAWSRVGAEQYF. The CDR3, as DNA: TGTGCCTGGAGTCGGGTTGGAGCCGAGCAGTACTTC.

The V call is TRBV6-2 or TRBV6-3, the J call TRBJ2-7, with D possibly TRBD2 on 6 matching bases. The CDR3 is 17 amino acids. Per germline, CDR1 MNHEY and CDR2 SVGEGT. Trimming took 0 bases from V and 2 from J, leaving 17 bases between them. This chain's CDR3 is CASSYSTRASGAYEQYF. The CDR3 bases are TGTGCCAGCAGTTACTCGACCAGGGCCTCGGGGGCCTACGAGCAGTACTTC.

The chain combines TRBV7-3 with TRBJ2-7; 12 positions match TRBD2. Unmatched junction bases numbered 5, after V lost 2 bases and J lost 6 bases. Germline V gene lookup returns CDR1 SGHTA and CDR2 FQGTGA. The length of the CDR3 is 15 residues. For the CDR3, the DNA is TGTGCCAGCAGCTTAGATCTAGCGGGAGGGAGCGAGCAGTACTTC. It codes for CASSLDLAGGSEQYF.

The J gene is TRBJ2-1, the V gene TRBV2; 8 bases align to TRBD2. CDR3 length equals 13 residues. Germline V gene sequence: CDR1 SNHLY, CDR2 FYNNEI. V shed 4 bases, J shed 6 bases, and the junction held 2 bases outside the gene matches. CDR3: CASSALAGNEQFF. The CDR3 bases are TGTGCCAGCAGTGCTCTAGCGGGCAATGAGCAGTTCTTC.

V is TRBV3-1 (or the pseudogene TRBV3-2) and J is TRBJ2-3; 8 nucleotides line up with TRBD1. This CDR3 comprises 15 residues. V dropped 4 bases and J dropped 7; count of bases not matched to a gene: 10. CDR1 is LGHDT and CDR2 is YNNKEL in the germline V gene (reference sequence). The CDR3 nucleotides are TGTGCCAGCAGCCCCCGGGACAGGAGTACATATACGCAGTATTTT. Protein sequence: CASSPRDRSTYTQYF.

This chain links TRBV4-3 with TRBJ1-6, with D hard to call. The V gene lost 3 bases and the J gene lost 3 bases, with 12 bases spanning the gap. CDR1 and CDR2 (germline): LGHNA, YSLEER. The CDR3 length is 16 residues. This CDR3 reads CASSQGDSNYNSPLHF. CDR3 coding DNA: TGCGCCAGCAGCCAGGGAGACTCGAACTATAATTCACCCCTCCACTTT.

There are a few counts of this clone. The chain couples TRBV11-2 to TRBJ2-5, with 14 positions matching TRBD2. The CDR3 is 16 residues long. Unmatched junction bases numbered 12, after V lost 8 bases and J lost 7 bases. In germline, CDR1 is SGHAT, CDR2 FQNNGV. The CDR3 bases are TGTGCCAGCCTCTCGACTAGCGGGAGGGCCTCGGGGACCCAGTACTTC. This encodes CASLSTSGRASGTQYF.

CDR3 in amino acids: CASSDRGPWAGLFF. CDR3 DNA: TGTGCCAGCAGTGACAGGGGACCATGGGCTGGGCTGTTTTTT. The chain employs TRBV28 and TRBJ1-4; 8 bases align to TRBD1. The V gene end was trimmed by 5 bases and the J gene end by 14 bases; junction bases not matched to a gene: 13. This CDR3 contains 14 residues. Germline assignment: CDR1 MDHEN and CDR2 SYDVKM.

The chain has TRBV6-2 or TRBV6-3 and TRBJ1-5, with D perhaps TRBD1 (6 bases). The CDR3 extends over 16 amino acids. Looked up from germline, CDR1 is MNHEY and CDR2 is SVGEGT. V shed 2 bases and J shed 5 bases, with 16 bases lying between them. The CDR3 DNA sequence: TGTGCCAGCAGTTACGAGCGTGGGGGCCTCTATCAGCCCCAGCATTTT. Residues: CASSYERGGLYQPQHF.

The chain carries TRBV28 and TRBJ2-4; D not certain. V lost 3 bases and J lost 0, with 9 bases in between. Germline CDR1 MDHEN, CDR2 SYDVKM. CDR3 length: 15 residues. CDR3 region: CASSLGTVAKNIQYF. CDR3 nucleotides: TGTGCCAGCAGTTTGGGCACTGTAGCCAAAAACATTCAGTACTTC.

The rearrangement joins TRBV28 to TRBJ1-2; the match to TRBD1 covers 11 bases. The CDR3 sequence is 15 residues long. Germline values: CDR1 MDHEN, CDR2 SYDVKM. V lost 10 bases, J lost 4 bases, and 11 bases stayed unmatched. The CDR3 loop reads CATTEGTGGAYGYTF. The CDR3 nucleotides are TGTGCCACTACGGAGGGGACAGGGGGGGCCTATGGCTACACCTTC.

This clone was counted a few times. This chain's CDR3 is CASSLRGGLGNNEQFF. CDR3 bases: TGTGCCAGCAGCTTGAGGGGGGGCCTAGGCAACAATGAGCAGTTCTTC. The J gene is TRBJ2-1, the V gene TRBV7-9, with D possibly TRBD2 on 7 matching bases. The CDR3 has 16 residues. CDR1 is SEHNR, CDR2 FQNEAQ, per germline (reference sequence). Trimming pared 3 bases from V and 5 bases from J, leaving 17 bases between.

This rearrangement joins TRBV5-4 to TRBJ2-1; D is ambiguous. CDR1 and CDR2 (germline): SGHNT, YYREEE (reference sequence). Trimming shortened V by 2 bases and J by 7 bases, and 4 bases separated the two germline ends. The CDR3 sequence is 11 residues long. The CDR3 DNA reads as TGTGCCAGCAGCTTCATTAATGAGCAGTTCTTC. Its translation is CASSFINEQFF.

This chain connects TRBV27 to TRBJ1-2; TRBD1 is a possible D gene (6 bases). Deletions cut 4 bases from V and 7 bases from J, with 13 bases between. The CDR3 sequence is 13 residues long. From germline, CDR1 is MNHEY and CDR2 SMNVEV (reference sequence). The CDR3 reads CASSSRQVGGYTF. The CDR3 DNA follows: TGTGCCAGCAGTTCCAGACAGGTAGGTGGCTACACCTTC.

The chain combines TRBV6-2 or TRBV6-3 with TRBJ2-1; 10 bases agree with TRBD2. The trim removed 1 base at V and 2 bases at J, leaving 2 bases unmatched. Germline CDR1 MNHEY, CDR2 SVGEGT. The CDR3 has 16 residues. The CDR3 here is CASSYFGLAAYNEQFF. As DNA, the CDR3 is TGTGCCAGCAGTTACTTCGGACTAGCGGCCTACAATGAGCAGTTCTTC.

This chain joins TRBV7-2 and TRBJ1-2, with TRBD1 as a possible D gene (5 bases). Germline V gene sequence: CDR1 SGHTA, CDR2 FQGNSA. CDR3 size: 13 residues. Between the trimmed V and J ends, which lost 6 bases and 6 bases, there was a span of 14 bases. CDR3 nucleotides: TGTGCCAGCAGGAAACAGGAATCGGATGGCTACACCTTC. It specifies CASRKQESDGYTF.

The chain links TRBV24-1 to TRBJ2-1, with a possible D match to TRBD1 (7 bases). V was clipped by 4 bases and J by 1 base, with 13 bases between them. In germline, CDR1 is KGHDR, CDR2 SFDVKD. This CDR3 has 16 residues. CDR3 region: CATSDPRGESYNEQFF. CDR3 bases: TGTGCCACCAGTGACCCCAGGGGGGAATCCTACAATGAGCAGTTCTTC.

The chain employs TRBV10-3 and TRBJ2-2, with TRBD2 matching over 12 bases. J gave up 4 bases and V 11 bases, and 5 bases lay outside the gene matches. Germline V lookup: CDR1 ENHRY, CDR2 SYGVKD. This CDR3 is 14 amino acids long. The CDR3 sequence is CAVLGLAGTGELFF. In nucleotides, the CDR3 is TGTGCCGTCCTGGGACTAGCGGGCACCGGGGAGCTGTTTTTT.

This rearrangement joins TRBV6-2 or TRBV6-3 to TRBJ2-1, with a possible D match to TRBD2 (5 bases). V was trimmed by 3 bases and J by 0 bases, leaving 15 bases between them. CDR1 MNHEY and CDR2 SVGEGT come from the germline V gene. The CDR3 has 17 residues. This CDR3 is CASSYERPLSSYNEQFF. The CDR3 DNA reads as TGTGCCAGCAGTTATGAGCGGCCCCTTAGCTCCTACAATGAGCAGTTCTTC.

The V and J genes are TRBV2 and TRBJ1-1; D not certain. The CDR3 consists of 13 residues. Looked up from germline, CDR1 is SNHLY and CDR2 is FYNNEI. V was pared by 4 bases and J by 0 bases, with 6 bases between. CDR3 DNA: TGTGCCAGCAGTGTATCTCTGAACACTGAAGCTTTCTTT. It encodes CASSVSLNTEAFF.

A few counts support this clone. The chain recombines TRBV9 with TRBJ2-3; 10 nucleotides agree with TRBD2. The CDR3 has 18 residues. V gave up 4 bases and J gave up 3 bases; unmatched junction bases: 14. Germline values: CDR1 SGDLS, CDR2 YYNGEE. CDR3 in amino acids: CASSRGFTSGIGTDTQYF. CDR3 DNA: TGTGCCAGCAGCCGTGGGTTTACTAGCGGGATAGGGACAGATACGCAGTATTTT.

This chain links TRBV29-1 with TRBJ1-2; D is uncertain. V lost 7 bases to trimming and J lost 7 bases, with 22 bases between them. The CDR3 is 14 residues long. Germline values: CDR1 SQVTM, CDR2 ANQGSEA. CDR3 sequence reads: CSAPKITGSGGYTF. The CDR3, as DNA: TGCAGCGCTCCGAAAATTACCGGGTCGGGTGGCTACACCTTC.

The J gene is TRBJ2-5, the V gene TRBV5-4, with TRBD2 matching over 11 bases. CDR3 length: 15 amino acids. Germline CDR1 is SGHNT and CDR2 is YYREEE (reference sequence). The V segment lost 3 bases and the J segment 2 bases; nucleotides outside the gene matches: 3. The CDR3: CASSSGLADQETQYF. Here the CDR3 DNA reads TGTGCCAGCAGCTCGGGACTAGCGGATCAAGAGACCCAGTACTTC.

The CDR3 here is CASSRDNYNEQFF. For the CDR3, the DNA is TGTGCCAGCAGCCGAGACAACTACAATGAGCAGTTCTTC. The genes are TRBV7-2 and TRBJ2-1; D ambiguous. Trimming took off 5 bases at V and 3 bases at J, with 8 bases between the two ends. Germline V gene data show CDR1 as SGHTA and CDR2 as FQGNSA. The CDR3 is 13 amino acids. Full variable domain (outside the CDR3, taken from reference TRBV7-2 and TRBJ2-1): GAGVSQSPSNKVTEKGKDVELRCDPISGHTALYWYRQSLGQGLEFLIYFQGNSAPDKSGLPSDRFSAERTGGSVSTLTIQRTQQEDSAVYLCASSRDNYNEQFFGPGTRLTVL.

The rearrangement joins TRBV4-3 to TRBJ2-2, with 9 positions matching TRBD2. The CDR3 has 17 amino acids. V lost 0 bases to trimming and J lost 7 bases; unmatched junction nucleotides: 9. Germline V CDR1 and CDR2: LGHNA, YSLEER. Here the CDR3 DNA reads TGCGCCAGCAGCCAAGATGGGGCGGGAGGGCCTAGCGGGGAGCTGTTTTTT. Its protein product is CASSQDGAGGPSGELFF.

The J gene is TRBJ2-2, the V gene TRBV21-1; TRBD2 is the table's D call, not checked against the DNA. TRBV21-1 is given as a pseudogene. The CDR3 is made up of 16 amino acids. The CDR3: CASPSGHHGNTGELFF. CDR3 DNA sequence: TGTGCCAGTCCTAGCGGGCACCACGGGAACACCGGGGAGCTGTTTTTT.

V is TRBV6-1 and J is TRBJ2-7, with 9 bases lining up with TRBD1. V was pared by 3 bases and J by 6 bases, with 6 bases of the junction left unmatched. The CDR3 runs to 14 residues. Looked up from germline, CDR1 is MNHNS and CDR2 is SASEGT. The CDR3 loop is CASSEGQGSSEQYF. CDR3 sequence (DNA): TGTGCCAGCAGTGAGGGACAGGGTTCTTCCGAGCAGTACTTC.